Presented here are 7 T cell receptor beta chains from one specimen sequenced in a study of blood T cell repertoires in COVID-19. The protocol was immunoSEQ multiplex PCR, while the TCRdb copy is restricted to in-frame clones and leaves out a portion. The repertoire holds 100,000 to 150,000 clones, with roughly 92% as singletons. What was sequenced was peripheral blood. The receptor source for this set is a man in his fifties with COVID-19, enrolled during active disease.

The J gene is TRBJ2-5, the V gene TRBV19, with 9 bases fitting TRBD2. The V gene end was trimmed by 9 bases and the J gene end by 3 bases; junction bases not matched to a gene: 5. The CDR3 loop spans 13 amino acids. Germline CDR1 reads LNHDA; CDR2 reads SQIVND (reference sequence). The CDR3, as DNA: TGTGCCAGGGACGTAGCGGGGGAAGAGACCCAGTACTTC. Translating it yields CARDVAGEETQYF.

The chain links TRBV7-8 to TRBJ1-1; 7 bases line up with TRBD1. The CDR3 runs 17 residues. V was clipped by 1 base and J by 1 base; unmatched bases: 9. Germline values: CDR1 SGHVS, CDR2 FQNEAQ. Here the CDR3 reads CASSLGTTGARNTEAFF. The CDR3 nucleotides read TGTGCCAGCAGCTTAGGCACTACAGGGGCAAGGAACACTGAAGCTTTCTTT. Variable domain in full (rest from reference TRBV7-8 and TRBJ1-1): GAGVSQSPRYKVAKRGQDVALRCDPISGHVSLFWYQQALGQGPEFLTYFQNEAQLDKSGLPSDRFFAERPEGSVSTLKIQRTQQEDSAVYLCASSLGTTGARNTEAFFGQGTRLTVV.

This chain joins TRBV7-2 and TRBJ2-1, with D hard to call. Germline loops: CDR1 SGHTA, CDR2 FQGNSA. Deletions cut 5 bases from V and 3 bases from J, with 11 bases between. This CDR3 spans 14 amino acids. CDR3 residues: CASSPPLGYNEQFF. The CDR3 bases are TGTGCCAGCAGCCCCCCCCTCGGCTACAATGAGCAGTTCTTC.

The J gene is TRBJ2-3, the V gene TRBV4-3, with 10 bases matching TRBD2. Germline V gene lookup returns CDR1 LGHNA and CDR2 YSLEER. This CDR3 spans 18 amino acids. After removal of 0 bases from V and 3 bases from J, the junction contained 9 bases not matched to a gene. The CDR3 sequence: CASSQDYLAGVRTDTQYF. CDR3 nucleotide sequence: TGCGCCAGCAGCCAAGATTACCTAGCGGGAGTGAGGACAGATACGCAGTATTTT.

The rearrangement uses TRBV4-1 and TRBJ1-5; perhaps TRBD1 as D (5 bases). V dropped 2 bases and J dropped 1 base, with 9 bases sitting between them. The CDR3 consists of 15 residues. Germline CDR1 and CDR2: MGHRA and YSYEKL. CDR3 bases: TGCGCCAGCAGCCAACAGGGTACGAGCAATCAGCCCCAGCATTTT. Translation: CASSQQGTSNQPQHF.

V gene TRBV5-4 combines with J gene TRBJ2-5; D unclear. The CDR3 spans 14 residues. Germline V gives CDR1 SGHNT, CDR2 YYREEE (reference sequence). Trimming shortened V by 2 bases and J by 0 bases, and 8 bases separated the two germline ends. Here the CDR3 DNA reads TGTGCCAGCAGCTTTCGCGGCAACCAAGAGACCCAGTACTTC. As protein: CASSFRGNQETQYF.

This clone has only one observation. The chain links TRBV5-1 to TRBJ1-1; D is possibly TRBD1 (5 bases). Germline V CDR1 and CDR2: SGHRS, YFSETQ. Trimming left V 4 bases short and J 0 bases short, with 16 bases between. This CDR3 is built from 16 residues. The CDR3 bases are TGCGCCAGCAGCCTCGAGCCCGGGGGTTTGAACACTGAAGCTTTCTTT. As protein: CASSLEPGGLNTEAFF.